The 3 T cell receptor beta chains in this list originate from one sample, sequenced in a study of molecular identifiers for immune sequencing clone quantification. TCRdb itself ran the PCR reads through MiXCR, one entry per CDR3 protein. The table shows hundreds of thousands of distinct CDR3 sequences, with over 25% occurring only once. Sample: naive CD8+ T cells from blood, with Jurkat cell RNA spiked in. Subset in this sample: FACS-sorted CD8+CD4-CCR7+CD45RA+ naive T cells. These receptor sequences come from a human donor in good health. Some libraries in this study had Jurkat cell RNA spiked in.

Only a few counts were recorded for this clonotype. V and J are TRBV9 and TRBJ2-1; 8 bases fit TRBD2. The CDR3 loop spans 15 amino acids. Trimming took 4 bases from V and 10 from J; bases not matched to a gene: 13. Germline V lookup: CDR1 SGDLS, CDR2 YYNGEE. Here the CDR3 reads CASSWGGSGATEQFF. The CDR3 nucleotides are TGTGCCAGCAGCTGGGGCGGTAGCGGGGCCACGGAGCAGTTCTTC.

V usage is TRBV6-2 or TRBV6-3 and J usage is TRBJ2-3; D might be TRBD1 (5 bases). TRBJ1-5 matches the DNA end more closely, so the J call is doubtful. The CDR3 extends over 20 amino acids. Germline values: CDR1 MNHEY, CDR2 SVGEGT. CDR3 nucleotides: TGTGCCAGCAGATCTACCACCGGAACTAGCGGGGCCACCCTCGATAATACGCAGCATTTT. Its translation is CASRSTTGTSGATLDNTQHF.

To note about this clonotype: Lacking the conserved final phenylalanine or tryptophan, this CDR3 likely reflects a read error. V is TRBV12-3 or TRBV12-4 and J is TRBJ2-7, with D perhaps being TRBD1 or TRBD2 (5 bases each). This CDR3 comprises 13 residues. Trimming cost V 5 bases and J 6 bases, with 14 bases left between them. CDR3 in amino acids: CASSPMGVGEQYY. The CDR3 DNA reads as TGTGCCAGCAGTCCCATGGGGGTGGGCGAGCAGTACTAC.